This T cell receptor (beta chain) was documented in a study of blood T cells in healthy people across ages. This clonotype occurred a few times. Germline V gene sequence: CDR1 MNHEY, CDR2 SVGEGT. CDR3 length equals 17 residues. Trimming stripped 0 bases from V and 5 bases from J, with 17 bases between. The use of a sample-barcoded 5' primer and a J-beta primer mix characterized a second PCR of roughly 6 to 11 cycles. CDR3-containing paired-end reads numbering at least 2.5 million came from each sample. One entry per CDR3 protein, called by TCRdb with MiXCR from the 5' RACE reads. The sample carries approximately 940,000 distinct CDR3 sequences, roughly 52% recorded once.

V usage is TRBV6-2 or TRBV6-3 and J usage is TRBJ2-1; D may be TRBD2 (5 bases). Sequenced material: blood. The receptor comes from a man aged 25-45 years in good health. The CDR3 DNA follows: TGTGCCAGCAGTTACTCGATGTGGCCCCGGGGTGACAATGAGCAGTTCTTC. Amino acids: CASSYSMWPRGDNEQFF.